Presented here are 2 T cell receptor beta chains from one specimen sequenced in a study of human T cells and chemical hapten exposure (dated by TCRdb to the early 2020s). Library preparation used RACE. Sequencing was performed on a NextSeq 500. TCRdb cleaned the public reads at Q25 with fastp, built clones with MiXCR and kept in-frame beta chains. Each record represents a unique CDR3 protein, reported with the most common genes and DNA among its rows. For this sample the table gives tens of thousands of distinct CDR3 sequences, of which over 9% were detected only once. The leading ten clones occupy 3% to 4.5% of the sample. Reading the label with the study, this specimen's time point is: pre-sensitization, week 0. Reading the label with the study, this specimen's treatment or condition is: therapeutic diphenylcyclopropenone sensitization with weekly scalp DPC. The specimen comprised whole blood, sampled in connection with sensitization to the hapten diphenylcyclopropenone (DPC). The receptor source for this set is a woman aged 40 to 50 with alopecia areata. Some clones in this sample may be carry-over from other donors' samples.

This clonotype was found many times. This sequence joins TRBV29-1 and TRBJ2-5; perhaps TRBD1 as D (6 bases). Looked up from germline, CDR1 is SQVTM and CDR2 is ANQGSEA. This CDR3 contains 13 residues. Trimming took off 4 bases at V and 2 bases at J, with 11 bases between the two ends. The CDR3, as DNA: TGCAGCGTTGGCCGGACAGCACAAGAGACCCAGTACTTC. This sequence encodes CSVGRTAQETQYF.

This clonotype appeared many times. The chain recombines TRBV20-1 with TRBJ1-4, with a tentative D call TRBD1 (5 bases). Trimming left V 6 bases short and J 8 bases short, with 16 bases between. Germline V lookup: CDR1 DFQATT, CDR2 SNEGSKA (reference sequence). CDR3 length equals 13 residues. This chain's CDR3 is CSAPGTTEEKLFF. The CDR3, as DNA: TGCAGTGCGCCCGGGACCACCGAGGAAAAACTGTTTTTT.